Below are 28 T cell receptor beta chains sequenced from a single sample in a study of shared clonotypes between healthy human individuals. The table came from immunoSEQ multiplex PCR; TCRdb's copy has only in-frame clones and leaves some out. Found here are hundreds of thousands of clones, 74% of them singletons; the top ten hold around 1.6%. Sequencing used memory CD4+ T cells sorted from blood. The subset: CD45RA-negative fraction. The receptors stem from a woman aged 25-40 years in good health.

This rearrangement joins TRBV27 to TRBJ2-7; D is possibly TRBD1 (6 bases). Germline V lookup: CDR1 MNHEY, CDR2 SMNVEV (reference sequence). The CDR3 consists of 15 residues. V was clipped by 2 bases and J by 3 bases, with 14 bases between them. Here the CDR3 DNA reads TGTGCCAGCAGTTTACAAACAGGGTACTACTACGAGCAGTACTTC. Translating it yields CASSLQTGYYYEQYF.

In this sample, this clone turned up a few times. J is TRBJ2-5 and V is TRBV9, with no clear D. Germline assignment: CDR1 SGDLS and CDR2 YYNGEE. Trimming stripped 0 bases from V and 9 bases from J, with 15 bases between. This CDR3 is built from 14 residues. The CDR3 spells CASSVDGQARAQYF. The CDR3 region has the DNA TGTGCCAGCAGCGTAGATGGGCAGGCCCGGGCCCAGTACTTC.

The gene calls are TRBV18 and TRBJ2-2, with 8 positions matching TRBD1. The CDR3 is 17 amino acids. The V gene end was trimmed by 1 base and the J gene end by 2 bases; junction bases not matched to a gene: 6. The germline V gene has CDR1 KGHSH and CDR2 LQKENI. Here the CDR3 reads CASSPRRTGRNTGELFF. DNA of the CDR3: TGTGCCAGCTCACCACGTCGGACAGGGAGAAACACCGGGGAGCTGTTTTTT.

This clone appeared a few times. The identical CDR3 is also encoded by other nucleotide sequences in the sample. The CDR3 sequence is CASSLGTSGNTIYF. The DNA for the CDR3 is TGCGCCAGCAGCTTAGGAACCTCTGGAAACACCATATATTTT. This chain links TRBV5-1 with TRBJ1-3; unclear D gene. V dropped 2 bases and J dropped 0 bases, with 6 bases sitting between them. Germline lookup yields CDR1 SGHRS and CDR2 YFSETQ. The CDR3 sequence is 14 residues long.

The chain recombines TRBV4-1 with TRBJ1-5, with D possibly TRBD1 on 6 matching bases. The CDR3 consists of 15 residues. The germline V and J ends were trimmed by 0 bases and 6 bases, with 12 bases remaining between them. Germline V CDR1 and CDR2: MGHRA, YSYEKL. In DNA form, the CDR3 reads TGCGCCAGCAGCCAAGACGGACAGAGGGGTCAGCCCCAGCATTTT. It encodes CASSQDGQRGQPQHF.

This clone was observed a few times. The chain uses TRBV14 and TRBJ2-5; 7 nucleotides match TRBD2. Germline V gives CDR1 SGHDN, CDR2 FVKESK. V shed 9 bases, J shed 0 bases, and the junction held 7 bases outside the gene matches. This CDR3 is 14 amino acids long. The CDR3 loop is CASPGLTYQETQYF. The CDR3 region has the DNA TGTGCCAGTCCGGGACTAACGTACCAAGAGACCCAGTACTTC.

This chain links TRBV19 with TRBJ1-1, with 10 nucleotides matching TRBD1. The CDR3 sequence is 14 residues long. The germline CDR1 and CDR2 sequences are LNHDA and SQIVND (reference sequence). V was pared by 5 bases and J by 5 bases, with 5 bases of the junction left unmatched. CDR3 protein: CASSPGTGVTEAFF. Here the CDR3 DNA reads TGTGCCAGTAGTCCCGGGACAGGGGTGACTGAAGCTTTCTTT.

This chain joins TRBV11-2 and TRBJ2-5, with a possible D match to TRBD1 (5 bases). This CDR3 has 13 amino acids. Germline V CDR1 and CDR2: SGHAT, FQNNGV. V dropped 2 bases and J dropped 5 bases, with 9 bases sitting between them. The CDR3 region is CASSLPGSETQYF. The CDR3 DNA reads TGTGCCAGCAGCTTACCAGGGTCGGAGACCCAGTACTTC. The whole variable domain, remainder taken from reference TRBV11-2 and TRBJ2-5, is EAGVAQSPRYKIIEKRQSVAFWCNPISGHATLYWYQQILGQGPKLLIQFQNNGVVDDSQLPKDRFSAERLKGVDSTLKIQPAKLEDSAVYLCASSLPGSETQYFGPGTRLLVL.

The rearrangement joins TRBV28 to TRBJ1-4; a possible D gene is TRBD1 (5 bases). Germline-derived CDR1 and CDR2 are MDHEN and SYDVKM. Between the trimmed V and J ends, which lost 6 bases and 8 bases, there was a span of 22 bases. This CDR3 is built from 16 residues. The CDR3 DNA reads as TGTGCCAGCAGCCCGGCCGGGGGGACTGGTTGGGAAAAACTGTTTTTT. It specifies CASSPAGGTGWEKLFF.

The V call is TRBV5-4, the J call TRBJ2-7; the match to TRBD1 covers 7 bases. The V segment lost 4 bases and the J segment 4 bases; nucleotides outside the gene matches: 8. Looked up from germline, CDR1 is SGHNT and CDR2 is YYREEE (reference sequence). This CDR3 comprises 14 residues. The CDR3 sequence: CASSPDRKGYEQYF. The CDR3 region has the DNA TGTGCCAGCAGCCCGGACAGGAAAGGGTACGAGCAGTACTTC.

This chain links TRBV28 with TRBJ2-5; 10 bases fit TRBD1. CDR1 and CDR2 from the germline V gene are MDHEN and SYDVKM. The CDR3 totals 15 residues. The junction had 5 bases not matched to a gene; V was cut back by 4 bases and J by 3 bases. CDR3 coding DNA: TGTGCCAGCAGTTCTCCGGGACAGGGGAAAGAGACCCAGTACTTC. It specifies CASSSPGQGKETQYF.

CDR3 nucleotides: TGTGCCAGCAGCTTATGGGCGGTCAATGAGCAGTTCTTC. This encodes CASSLWAVNEQFF. The gene calls are TRBV7-2 and TRBJ2-1; no clear D. CDR1 is SGHTA, CDR2 FQGNSA, per germline. The CDR3 is 13 residues long. Trimming took off 2 bases at V and 6 bases at J, with 8 bases between the two ends.

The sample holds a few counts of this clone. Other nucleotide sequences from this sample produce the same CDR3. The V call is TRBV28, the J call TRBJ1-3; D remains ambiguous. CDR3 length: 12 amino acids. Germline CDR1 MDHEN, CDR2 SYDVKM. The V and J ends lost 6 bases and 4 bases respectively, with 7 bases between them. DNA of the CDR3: TGTGCCAGCAGAGGTCCCGGAAACACCATATATTTT. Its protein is CASRGPGNTIYF.

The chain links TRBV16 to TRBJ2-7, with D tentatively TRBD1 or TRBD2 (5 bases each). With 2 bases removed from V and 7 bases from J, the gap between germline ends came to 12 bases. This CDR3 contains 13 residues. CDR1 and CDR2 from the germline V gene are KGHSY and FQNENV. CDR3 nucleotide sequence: TGTGCCAGCAGCCAAATGGGACCGGGGGAGCAGTACTTC. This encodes CASSQMGPGEQYF.

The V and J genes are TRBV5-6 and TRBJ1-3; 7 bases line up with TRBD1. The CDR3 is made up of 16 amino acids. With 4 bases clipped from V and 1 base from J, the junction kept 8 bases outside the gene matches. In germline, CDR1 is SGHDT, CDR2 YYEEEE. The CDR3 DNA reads TGTGCCAGCAGCCCGGGGACAGTTCTTTCTGGAAACACCATATATTTT. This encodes CASSPGTVLSGNTIYF.

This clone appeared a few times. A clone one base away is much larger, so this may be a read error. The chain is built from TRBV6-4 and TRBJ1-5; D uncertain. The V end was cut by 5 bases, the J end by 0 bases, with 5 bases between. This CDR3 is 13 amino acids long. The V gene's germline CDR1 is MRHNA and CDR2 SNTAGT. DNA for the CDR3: TGTGCCAGCAGTAAAAATAGCAATCAGCCCCAGCATTTT. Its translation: CASSKNSNQPQHF.

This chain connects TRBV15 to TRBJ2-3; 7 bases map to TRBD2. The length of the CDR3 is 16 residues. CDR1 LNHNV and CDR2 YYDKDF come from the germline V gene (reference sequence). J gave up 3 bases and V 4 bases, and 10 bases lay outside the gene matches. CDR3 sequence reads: CATSMGGLTGTDTQYF. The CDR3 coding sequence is TGTGCCACCAGCATGGGAGGGCTTACCGGGACAGATACGCAGTATTTT.

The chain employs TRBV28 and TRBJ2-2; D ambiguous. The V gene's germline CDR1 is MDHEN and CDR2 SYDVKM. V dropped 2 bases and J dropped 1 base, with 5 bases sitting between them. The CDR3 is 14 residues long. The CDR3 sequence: CASSLTVNTGELFF. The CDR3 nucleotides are TGTGCCAGCAGTTTAACCGTGAACACCGGGGAGCTGTTTTTT.

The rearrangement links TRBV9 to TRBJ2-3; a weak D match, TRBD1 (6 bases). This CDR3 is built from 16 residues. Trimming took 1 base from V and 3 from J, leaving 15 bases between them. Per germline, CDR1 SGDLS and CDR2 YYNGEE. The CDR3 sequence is CASSVRQGIMTDTQYF. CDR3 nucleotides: TGTGCCAGCAGCGTACGCCAGGGGATAATGACAGATACGCAGTATTTT.

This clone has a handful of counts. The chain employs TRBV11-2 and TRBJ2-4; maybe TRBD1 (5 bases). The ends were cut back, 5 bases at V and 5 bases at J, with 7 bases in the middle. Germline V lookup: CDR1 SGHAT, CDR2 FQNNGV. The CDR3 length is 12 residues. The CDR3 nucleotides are TGTGCCAGCAGCCAAGGGGAAAACATTCAGTACTTC. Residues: CASSQGENIQYF.

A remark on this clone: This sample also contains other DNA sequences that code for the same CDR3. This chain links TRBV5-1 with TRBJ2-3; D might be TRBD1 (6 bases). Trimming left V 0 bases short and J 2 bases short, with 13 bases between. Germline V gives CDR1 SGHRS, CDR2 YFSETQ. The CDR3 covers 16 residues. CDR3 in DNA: TGCGCCAGCAGCTTGGAGGGCAGGGGAGACACAGATACGCAGTATTTT. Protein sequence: CASSLEGRGDTDTQYF.

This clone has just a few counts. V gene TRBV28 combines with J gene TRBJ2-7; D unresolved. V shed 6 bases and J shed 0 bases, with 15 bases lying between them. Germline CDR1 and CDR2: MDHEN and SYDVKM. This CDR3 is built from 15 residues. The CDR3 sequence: CASSRGRMISYEQYF. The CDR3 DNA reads TGTGCCAGCAGCCGCGGACGGATGATCTCCTACGAGCAGTACTTC. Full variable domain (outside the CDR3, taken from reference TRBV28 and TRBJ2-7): DVKVTQSSRYLVKRTGEKVFLECVQDMDHENMFWYRQDPGLGLRLIYFSYDVKMKEKGDIPEGYSVSREKKERFSLILESASTNQTSMYLCASSRGRMISYEQYFGPGTRLTVT.

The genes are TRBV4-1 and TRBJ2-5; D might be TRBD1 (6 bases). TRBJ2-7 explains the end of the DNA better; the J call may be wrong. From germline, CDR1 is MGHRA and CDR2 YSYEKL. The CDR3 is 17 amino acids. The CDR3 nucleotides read TGCGCCAGCAGCCAAGCACCCTCTTCAGGGGCGACCTACGAGCAGTACTTC. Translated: CASSQAPSSGATYEQYF.

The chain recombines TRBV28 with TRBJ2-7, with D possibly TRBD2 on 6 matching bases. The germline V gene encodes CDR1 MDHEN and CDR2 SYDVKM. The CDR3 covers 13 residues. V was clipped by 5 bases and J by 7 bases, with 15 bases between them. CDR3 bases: TGTGCCAGCAGTCCCGGGGGACTCAAAGAGCAGTACTTC. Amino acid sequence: CASSPGGLKEQYF.

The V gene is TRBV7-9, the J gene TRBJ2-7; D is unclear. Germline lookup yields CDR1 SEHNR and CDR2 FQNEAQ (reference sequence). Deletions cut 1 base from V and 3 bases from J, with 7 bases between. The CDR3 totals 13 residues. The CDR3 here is CASSLDIDYEQYF. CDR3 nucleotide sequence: TGTGCCAGCAGCTTAGACATCGACTACGAGCAGTACTTC.

CDR3 in DNA: TGCGCCAGCAGTGAGGAGGTAGGGGAAGGAAGCAATCAGCCCCAGCATTTT. It specifies CASSEEVGEGSNQPQHF. The rearrangement joins TRBV10-2 to TRBJ1-5; possibly TRBD1 for D (5 bases). The germline CDR1 and CDR2 sequences are WSHSY and SAAADI. V was pared by 2 bases and J by 1 base, with 15 bases between. This CDR3 is built from 17 residues.

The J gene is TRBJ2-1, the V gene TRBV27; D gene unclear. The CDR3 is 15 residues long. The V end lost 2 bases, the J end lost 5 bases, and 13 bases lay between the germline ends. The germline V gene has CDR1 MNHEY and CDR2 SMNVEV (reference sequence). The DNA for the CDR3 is TGTGCCAGCAGTTTACCCGGACGGTGGAACAATGAGCAGTTCTTC. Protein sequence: CASSLPGRWNNEQFF.

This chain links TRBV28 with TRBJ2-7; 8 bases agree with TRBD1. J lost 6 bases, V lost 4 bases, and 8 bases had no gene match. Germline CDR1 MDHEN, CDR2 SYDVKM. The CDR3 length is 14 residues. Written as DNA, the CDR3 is TGTGCCAGCAGTTCAGACTCGGACAGGGCCGAGCAGTACTTC. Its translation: CASSSDSDRAEQYF.